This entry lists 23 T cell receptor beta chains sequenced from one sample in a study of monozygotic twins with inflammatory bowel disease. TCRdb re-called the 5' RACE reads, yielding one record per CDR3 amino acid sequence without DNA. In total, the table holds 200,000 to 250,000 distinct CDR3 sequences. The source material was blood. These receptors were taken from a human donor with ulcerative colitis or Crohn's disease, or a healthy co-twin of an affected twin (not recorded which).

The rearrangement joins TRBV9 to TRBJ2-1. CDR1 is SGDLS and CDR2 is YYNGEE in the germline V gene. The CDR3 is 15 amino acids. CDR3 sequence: CASSPSFPGYNEQFF.

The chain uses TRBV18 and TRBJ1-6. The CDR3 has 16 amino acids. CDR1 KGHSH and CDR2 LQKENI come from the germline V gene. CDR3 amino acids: CASSPGRSSYNSPLHF. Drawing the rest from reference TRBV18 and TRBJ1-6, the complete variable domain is NAGVMQNPRHLVRRRGQEARLRCSPMKGHSHVYWYRQLPEEGLKFMVYLQKENIIDESGMPKERFSAEFPKEGPSILRIQQVVRGDSAAYFCASSPGRSSYNSPLHFGNGTRLTVT.

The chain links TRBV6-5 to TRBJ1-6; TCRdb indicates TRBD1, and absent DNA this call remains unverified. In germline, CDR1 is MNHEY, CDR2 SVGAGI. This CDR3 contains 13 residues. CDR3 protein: CASTDRGSSPLHF.

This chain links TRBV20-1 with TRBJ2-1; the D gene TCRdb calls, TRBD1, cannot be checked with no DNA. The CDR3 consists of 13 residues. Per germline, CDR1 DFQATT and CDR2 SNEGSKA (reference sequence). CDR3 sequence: CSASDWVRGEQFF.

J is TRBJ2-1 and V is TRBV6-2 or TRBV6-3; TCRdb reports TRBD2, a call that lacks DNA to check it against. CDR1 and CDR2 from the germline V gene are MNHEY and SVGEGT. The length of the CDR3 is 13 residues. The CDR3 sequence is CASSGSGRHEQFF.

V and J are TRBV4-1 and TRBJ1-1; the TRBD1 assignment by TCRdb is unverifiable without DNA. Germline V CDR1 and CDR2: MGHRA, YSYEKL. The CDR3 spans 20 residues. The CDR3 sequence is CASSQDRSGTGAFRGTEAFF.

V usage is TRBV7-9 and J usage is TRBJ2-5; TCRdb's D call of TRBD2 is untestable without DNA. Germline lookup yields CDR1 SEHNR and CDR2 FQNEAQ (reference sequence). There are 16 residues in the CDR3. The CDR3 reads CASSQGGTSAKETQYF.

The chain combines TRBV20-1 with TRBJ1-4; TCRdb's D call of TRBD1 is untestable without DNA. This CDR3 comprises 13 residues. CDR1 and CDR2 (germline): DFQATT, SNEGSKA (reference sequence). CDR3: CSARDRVFEKLFF.

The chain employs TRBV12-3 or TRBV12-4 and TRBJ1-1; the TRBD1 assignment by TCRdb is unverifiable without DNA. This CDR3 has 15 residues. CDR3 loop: CASSLGGIPNTEAFF.

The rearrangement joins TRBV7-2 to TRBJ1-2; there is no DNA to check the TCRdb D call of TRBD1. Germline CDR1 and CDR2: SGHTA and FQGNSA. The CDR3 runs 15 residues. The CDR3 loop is CASSLGRQAEYGYTF.

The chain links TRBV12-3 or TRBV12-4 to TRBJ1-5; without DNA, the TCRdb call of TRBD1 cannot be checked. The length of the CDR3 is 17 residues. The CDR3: CASSSGNLLYSNQPQHF.

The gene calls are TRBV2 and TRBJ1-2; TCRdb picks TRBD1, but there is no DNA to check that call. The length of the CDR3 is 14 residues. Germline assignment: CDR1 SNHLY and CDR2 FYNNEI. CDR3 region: CASIKSGTAVDYTF.

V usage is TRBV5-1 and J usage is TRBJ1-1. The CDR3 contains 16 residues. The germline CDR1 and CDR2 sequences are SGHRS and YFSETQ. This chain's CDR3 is CASSLGLSDWNTEAFF.

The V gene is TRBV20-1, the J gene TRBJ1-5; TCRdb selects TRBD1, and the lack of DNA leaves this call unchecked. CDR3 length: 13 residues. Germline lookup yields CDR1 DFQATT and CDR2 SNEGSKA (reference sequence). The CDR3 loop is CSARDRGRQPQHF.

The CDR3 spells CASSQVMAEFSYNEQFF. The chain uses TRBV4-3 and TRBJ2-1. The CDR3 sequence is 17 residues long. CDR1 and CDR2 from the germline V gene are LGHNA and YSLEER.

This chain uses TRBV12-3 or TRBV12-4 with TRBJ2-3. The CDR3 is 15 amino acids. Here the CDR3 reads CASSLRLRITDTQYF.

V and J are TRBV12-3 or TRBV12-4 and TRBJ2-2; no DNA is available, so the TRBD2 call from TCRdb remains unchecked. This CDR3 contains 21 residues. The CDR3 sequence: CASSFPSGRILGARFTGELFF.

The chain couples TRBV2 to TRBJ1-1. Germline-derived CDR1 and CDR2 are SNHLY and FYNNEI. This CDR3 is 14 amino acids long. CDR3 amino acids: CASVYPDVNTEAFF.

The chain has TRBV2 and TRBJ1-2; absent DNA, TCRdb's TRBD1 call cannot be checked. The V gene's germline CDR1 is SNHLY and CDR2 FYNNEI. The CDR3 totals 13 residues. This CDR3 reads CASSTGPNYGYTF.

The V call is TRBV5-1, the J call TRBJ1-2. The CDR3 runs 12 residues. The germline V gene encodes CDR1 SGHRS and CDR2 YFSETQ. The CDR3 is CASSNGMEGYTF.

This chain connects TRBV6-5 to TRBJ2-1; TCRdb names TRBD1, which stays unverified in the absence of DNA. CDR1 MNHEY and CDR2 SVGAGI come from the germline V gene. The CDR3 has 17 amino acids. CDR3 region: CASSWRGQTNNYNEQFF.

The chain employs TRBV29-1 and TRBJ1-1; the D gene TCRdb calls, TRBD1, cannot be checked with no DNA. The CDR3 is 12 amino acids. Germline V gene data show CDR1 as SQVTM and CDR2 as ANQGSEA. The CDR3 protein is CSFTPILVEAFF.

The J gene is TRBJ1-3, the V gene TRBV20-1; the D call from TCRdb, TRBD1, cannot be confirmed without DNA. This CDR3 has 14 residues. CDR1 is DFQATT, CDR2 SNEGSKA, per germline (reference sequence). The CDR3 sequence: CSARDRTGGNTIYF.